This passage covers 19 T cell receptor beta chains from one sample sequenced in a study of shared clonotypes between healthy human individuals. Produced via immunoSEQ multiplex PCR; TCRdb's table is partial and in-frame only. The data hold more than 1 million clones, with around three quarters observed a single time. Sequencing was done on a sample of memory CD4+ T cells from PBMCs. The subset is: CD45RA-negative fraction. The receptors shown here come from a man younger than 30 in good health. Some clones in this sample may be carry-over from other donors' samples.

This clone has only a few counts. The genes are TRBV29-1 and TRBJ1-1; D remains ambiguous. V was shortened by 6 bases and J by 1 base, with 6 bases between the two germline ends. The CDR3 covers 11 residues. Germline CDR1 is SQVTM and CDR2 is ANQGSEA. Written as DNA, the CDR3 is TGCAGCGTGGCCGCGAACACTGAAGCTTTCTTT. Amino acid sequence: CSVAANTEAFF.

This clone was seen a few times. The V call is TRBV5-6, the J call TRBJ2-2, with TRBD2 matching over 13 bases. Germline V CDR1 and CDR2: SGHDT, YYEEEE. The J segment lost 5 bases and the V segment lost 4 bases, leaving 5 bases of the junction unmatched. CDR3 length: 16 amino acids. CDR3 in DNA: TGTGCCAGCAGCCCCGGGACTAGCGGGATTACCGGGGAGCTGTTTTTT. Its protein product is CASSPGTSGITGELFF.

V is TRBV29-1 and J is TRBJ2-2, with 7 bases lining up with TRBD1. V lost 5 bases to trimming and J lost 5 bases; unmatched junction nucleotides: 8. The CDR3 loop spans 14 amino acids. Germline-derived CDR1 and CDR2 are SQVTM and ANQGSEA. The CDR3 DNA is TGCAGCGTTTCGACAGGGTTCTTGACCGGGGAGCTGTTTTTT. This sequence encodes CSVSTGFLTGELFF.

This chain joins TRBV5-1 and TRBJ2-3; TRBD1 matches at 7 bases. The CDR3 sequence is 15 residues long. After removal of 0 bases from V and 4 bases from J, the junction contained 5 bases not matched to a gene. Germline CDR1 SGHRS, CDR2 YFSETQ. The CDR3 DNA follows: TGCGCCAGCAGCTTGGCCAGGGGGATCGCAGATACGCAGTATTTT. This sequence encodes CASSLARGIADTQYF.

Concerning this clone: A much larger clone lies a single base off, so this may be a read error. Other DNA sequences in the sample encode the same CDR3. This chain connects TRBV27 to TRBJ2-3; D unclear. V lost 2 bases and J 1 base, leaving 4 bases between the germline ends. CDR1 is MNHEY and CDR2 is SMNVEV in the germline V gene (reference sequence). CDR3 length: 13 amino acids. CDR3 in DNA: TGTGCCAGCAGTTTACTGGGCACAGATACGCAGTATTTT. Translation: CASSLLGTDTQYF.

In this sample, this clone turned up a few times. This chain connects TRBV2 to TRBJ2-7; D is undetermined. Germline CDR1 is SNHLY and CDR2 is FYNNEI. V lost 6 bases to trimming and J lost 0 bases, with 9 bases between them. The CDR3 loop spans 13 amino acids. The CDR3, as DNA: TGTGCCAGCAGCCGGAGTCCCTCCTACGAGCAGTACTTC. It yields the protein CASSRSPSYEQYF.

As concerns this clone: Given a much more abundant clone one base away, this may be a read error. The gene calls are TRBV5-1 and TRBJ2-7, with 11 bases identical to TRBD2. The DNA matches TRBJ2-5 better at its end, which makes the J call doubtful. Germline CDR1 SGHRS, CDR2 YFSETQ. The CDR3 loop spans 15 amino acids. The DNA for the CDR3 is TGCGCCAGCAGCCAAGGGACTAGCGGCCAAGAGACCCAGTACTTC. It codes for CASSQGTSGQETQYF.

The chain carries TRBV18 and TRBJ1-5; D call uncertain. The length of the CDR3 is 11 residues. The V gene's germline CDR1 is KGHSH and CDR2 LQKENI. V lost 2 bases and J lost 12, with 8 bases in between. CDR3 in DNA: TGTGCCAGCTCACCAAAATGGGGCCAGCATTTT. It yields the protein CASSPKWGQHF. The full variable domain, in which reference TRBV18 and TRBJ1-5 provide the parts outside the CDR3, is NAGVMQNPRHLVRRRGQEARLRCSPMKGHSHVYWYRQLPEEGLKFMVYLQKENIIDESGMPKERFSAEFPKEGPSILRIQQVVRGDSAAYFCASSPKWGQHFGDGTRLSIL.

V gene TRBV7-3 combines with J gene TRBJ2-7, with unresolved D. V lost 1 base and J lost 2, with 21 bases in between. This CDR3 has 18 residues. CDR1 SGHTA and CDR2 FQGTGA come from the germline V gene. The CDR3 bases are TGTGCCAGCAGCTTAAGGGTGGGATCTACCCCCCACGCCTACGAGCAGTACTTC. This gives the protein CASSLRVGSTPHAYEQYF.

CDR3 protein: CASSLDRGPQHF. CDR3 nucleotide sequence: TGTGCCAGCAGCTTAGACCGGGGTCCCCAGCATTTT. The V gene is TRBV11-1, the J gene TRBJ1-5; D uncertain. The germline V gene has CDR1 SGHAT and CDR2 FQDESV (reference sequence). V dropped 1 base and J dropped 10 bases, with 8 bases sitting between them. The CDR3 extends over 12 amino acids.

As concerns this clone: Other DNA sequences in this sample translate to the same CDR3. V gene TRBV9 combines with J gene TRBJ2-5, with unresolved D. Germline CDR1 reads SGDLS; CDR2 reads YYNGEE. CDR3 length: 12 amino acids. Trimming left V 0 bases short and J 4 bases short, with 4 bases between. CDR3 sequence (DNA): TGTGCCAGCAGCGTAGGGGGAGAGACCCAGTACTTC. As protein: CASSVGGETQYF.

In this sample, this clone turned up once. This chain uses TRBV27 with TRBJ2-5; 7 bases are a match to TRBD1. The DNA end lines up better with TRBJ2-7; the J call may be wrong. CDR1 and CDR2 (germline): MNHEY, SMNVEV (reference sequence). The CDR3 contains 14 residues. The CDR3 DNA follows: TGTGCCAGCAGTCGCAGGACAGGAGTCTACGAGCAGTACTTC. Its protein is CASSRRTGVYEQYF.

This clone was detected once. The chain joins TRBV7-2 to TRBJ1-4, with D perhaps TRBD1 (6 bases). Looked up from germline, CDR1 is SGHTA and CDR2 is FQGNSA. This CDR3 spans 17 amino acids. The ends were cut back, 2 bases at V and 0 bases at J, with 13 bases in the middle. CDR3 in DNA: TGTGCCAGCAGCTTAAGGGGGTCAGCTGCAACTAATGAAAAACTGTTTTTT. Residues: CASSLRGSAATNEKLFF.

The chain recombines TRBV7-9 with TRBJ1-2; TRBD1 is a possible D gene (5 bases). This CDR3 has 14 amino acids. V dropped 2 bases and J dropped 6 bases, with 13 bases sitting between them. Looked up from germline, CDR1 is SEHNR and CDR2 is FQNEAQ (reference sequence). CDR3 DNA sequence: TGTGCCAGCAGCTTATGGGACCGGGGACATGGCTACACCTTC. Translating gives CASSLWDRGHGYTF.

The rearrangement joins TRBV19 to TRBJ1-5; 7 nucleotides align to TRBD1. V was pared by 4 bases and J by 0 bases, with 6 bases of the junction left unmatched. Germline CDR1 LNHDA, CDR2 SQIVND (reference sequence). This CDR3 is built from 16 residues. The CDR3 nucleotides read TGTGCCAGTAGTAGTGGACAGGTGGCTAGCAATCAGCCCCAGCATTTT. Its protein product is CASSSGQVASNQPQHF. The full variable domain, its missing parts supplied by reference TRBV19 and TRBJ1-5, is DGGITQSPKYLFRKEGQNVTLSCEQNLNHDAMYWYRQDPGQGLRLIYYSQIVNDFQKGDIAEGYSVSREKKESFPLTVTSAQKNPTAFYLCASSSGQVASNQPQHFGDGTRLSIL.

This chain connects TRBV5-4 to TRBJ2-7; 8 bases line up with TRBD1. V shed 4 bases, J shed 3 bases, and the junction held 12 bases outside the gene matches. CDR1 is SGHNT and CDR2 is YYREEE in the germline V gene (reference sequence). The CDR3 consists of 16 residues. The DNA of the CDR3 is TGTGCCAGCAGCCCTGGGACAGGAGGCGGCCTCTACGAGCAGTACTTC. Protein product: CASSPGTGGGLYEQYF.

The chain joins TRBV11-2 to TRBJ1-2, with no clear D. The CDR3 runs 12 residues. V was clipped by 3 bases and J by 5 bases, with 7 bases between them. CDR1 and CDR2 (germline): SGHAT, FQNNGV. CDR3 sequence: CASSFRHYGYTF. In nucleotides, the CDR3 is TGTGCCAGCAGCTTTCGACATTATGGCTACACCTTC.

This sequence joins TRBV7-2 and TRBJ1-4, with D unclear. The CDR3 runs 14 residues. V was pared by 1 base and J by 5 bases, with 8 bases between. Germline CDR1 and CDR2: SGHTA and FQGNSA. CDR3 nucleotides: TGTGCCAGCAGCTTAGTCTCTTCCAATGAAAAACTGTTTTTT. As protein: CASSLVSSNEKLFF.

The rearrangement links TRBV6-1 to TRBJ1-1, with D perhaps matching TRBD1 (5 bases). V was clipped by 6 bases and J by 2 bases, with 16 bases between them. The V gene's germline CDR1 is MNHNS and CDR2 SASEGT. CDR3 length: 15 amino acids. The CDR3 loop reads CASRGRGGINTEAFF. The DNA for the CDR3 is TGTGCCAGCAGGGGTCGGGGGGGGATAAACACTGAAGCTTTCTTT.